The entry below gives a single TCR beta chain sequence along with its context. Its cognate antigen is unknown. Amplification used 60 Vbeta primers and 13 Jbeta primers. The data were produced by immunoSEQ multiplex PCR, yet TCRdb's version contains in-frame clones alone and is incomplete. There are approximately 160,000 clones in the sample; roughly 77% occur only once, and about 1.9% lies in the top ten. The data were obtained in a study of cytomegalovirus exposure and HLA in healthy donors. Study results and limitations: The majority of CMV-associated TCR beta chains were reported as apparently HLA-restricted in a later analysis.

The CDR3 consists of 17 residues. Germline lookup yields CDR1 MGHDK and CDR2 SYGVNS. Trimming pared 3 bases from V and 0 bases from J, leaving 12 bases between. The chain employs TRBV25-1 and TRBJ2-6; D gene ambiguous. The sequenced sample consisted of PBMCs. The receptor's source is a woman aged 18-30 years in good health and CMV-seronegative. The CDR3 protein is CASSDSAGNSGANVLTF. CDR3 coding DNA: TGTGCCAGCAGTGATAGTGCAGGAAACTCTGGGGCCAACGTCCTGACTTTC.